The clone carrying this TCR beta chain was found many times. A single record per CDR3 protein comes from TCRdb applying MiXCR to the 5' RACE reads. The data hold hundreds of thousands of distinct CDR3 sequences, with under 8.5% observed a single time. This sample stems from a study of CD8 T cells in ankylosing spondylitis. This CDR3 is 16 amino acids long. V was pared by 6 bases and J by 0 bases, with 12 bases between. Germline-derived CDR1 and CDR2 are MNHNY and SVGAGI (reference sequence). Sequences were obtained from blood, either unsorted or a sorted T cell fraction (not recorded which). This receptor was identified in a female donor with ankylosing spondylitis or in good health (not recorded which). V and J are TRBV6-6 and TRBJ2-6, with no clear D. Written as DNA, the CDR3 is TGTGCCAGCAGCCACGCCCCTATCTCTGGGGCCAACGTCCTGACTTTC. Its protein is CASSHAPISGANVLTF.